The entry below describes one T cell receptor (beta chain). The antigen remains undetermined. From germline, CDR1 is DFQATT and CDR2 SNEGSKA (reference sequence). The CDR3 extends over 14 amino acids. V shed 3 bases and J shed 6 bases, with 16 bases lying between them. This record belongs to a study of T-cell reconstitution after alpha-beta-depleted transplantation in children. Study-wide results and caveats: Several hundred expanded graft clones reportedly gave rise to the alpha-beta T cells present about two months after transplant.

The authors prepared the TCRbeta library with unique molecular identifiers. Each CDR3 protein gets one entry after TCRdb re-called the PCR reads with MiXCR. The repertoire holds hundreds of thousands of distinct CDR3 sequences, 10% to 15% seen once, with over 2% in the top ten. This clonotype was sampled from a male patient younger than 18 who had a stem cell transplant for acute myeloid leukemia, so the T cells may come from the graft donor. The chain links TRBV20-1 to TRBJ2-3; D possibly uses TRBD1 or TRBD2 (6 bases each). The sample in question was PBMCs, mostly from graft donor cells, obtained 360 days after TCRalphabeta/CD19-depleted stem cell transplant. CDR3 bases: TGCAGTGCTAGTCCCCCCAGGAGGGGGGATACGCAGTATTTT. It translates to CSASPPRRGDTQYF.